This TCR beta chain is from a study of blood T cell repertoires in COVID-19. About the research overall: Samples taken during acute and convalescent COVID-19 were collected in the United States, Italy and Spain. T cells, B-cell-depleted T cells, or PBMCs provided the cDNA or gDNA that served as material.

Germline V CDR1 and CDR2: LNHDA, SQIVND (reference sequence). The CDR3 spans 13 residues. With V trimmed by 6 bases and J by 6 bases, 5 bases remained unmatched. Original processing methods: Amplifying reference gene primers gave estimates of nucleated cell counts. Clones were sequenced by immunoSEQ multiplex PCR, and TCRdb holds only the in-frame ones, with some missing. The V and J calls and clone size were taken over from that table, and D and trimming were inferred from the DNA. The sample lists fewer than 300,000 clones, approximately 90% occurring once. The sequence was obtained from a man aged 60 to 69 who had recovered from COVID-19. The chain links TRBV19 to TRBJ1-5; 7 bases map to TRBD1. Sequencing was carried out using peripheral blood. The CDR3 nucleotides read TGTGCCAGTAGAGGGACAGTGGGTCAGCCCCAGCATTTT. This encodes CASRGTVGQPQHF.